A single sample gave rise to the 9 T cell receptor beta chains below, sequenced in a study of blood T cell repertoires in COVID-19. The protocol was immunoSEQ multiplex PCR, while the TCRdb copy is restricted to in-frame clones and leaves out a portion. Found here are around 54,000 clones, 70% to 90% of them singletons; the top ten hold less than 2.5%. The material sequenced was peripheral blood. These receptors were obtained from a human donor in a cohort sampled during active COVID-19.

The chain uses TRBV7-9 and TRBJ2-2; 8 bases line up with TRBD2. This CDR3 spans 15 amino acids. V shed 1 base, J shed 9 bases, and the junction held 7 bases outside the gene matches. Germline V gene data show CDR1 as SEHNR and CDR2 as FQNEAQ (reference sequence). The CDR3 here is CASSLDSAGVRELFF. The DNA of the CDR3 is TGTGCCAGCAGCTTAGACTCAGCGGGAGTAAGGGAGCTGTTTTTT.

The DNA of the CDR3 is TGTGCCAGCAGCCAATATATGGTAGGCGGCTATGGCTACACCTTC. Its translation is CASSQYMVGGYGYTF. The chain uses TRBV6-2 or TRBV6-3 and TRBJ1-2; D is uncertain. V lost 6 bases to trimming and J lost 4 bases, with 18 bases between them. The length of the CDR3 is 15 residues. Germline CDR1 MNHEY, CDR2 SVGEGT.

The chain uses TRBV6-5 and TRBJ1-1; 10 bases match TRBD1. J was trimmed by 3 bases and V by 5 bases; bases with no gene match: 6. Germline-derived CDR1 and CDR2 are MNHEY and SVGAGI. The CDR3 has 15 residues. CDR3 coding DNA: TGTGCCAGCAGTCATGAGACAGGGGGCCACACTGAAGCTTTCTTT. Protein sequence: CASSHETGGHTEAFF.

The chain links TRBV19 to TRBJ1-4; maybe TRBD1 (5 bases). Trimming cost V 1 base and J 7 bases, with 7 bases left between them. Germline CDR1 is LNHDA and CDR2 is SQIVND (reference sequence). The CDR3 is 13 residues long. The CDR3 sequence: CASSIVQGEKLFF. CDR3 in DNA: TGTGCCAGTAGTATAGTCCAGGGTGAAAAACTGTTTTTT.

The gene calls are TRBV27 and TRBJ1-5, with D unresolved. The CDR3 is 15 amino acids. The ends were cut back, 1 base at V and 2 bases at J, with 9 bases in the middle. Germline V lookup: CDR1 MNHEY, CDR2 SMNVEV (reference sequence). This CDR3 is CASSLLSSGNQPQHF. CDR3 DNA: TGTGCCAGCAGTTTATTGAGTTCGGGCAATCAGCCCCAGCATTTT.

V usage is TRBV25-1 and J usage is TRBJ1-6; TRBD1 aligns across 7 bases. V shed 4 bases, J shed 7 bases, and the junction held 10 bases outside the gene matches. Germline loops: CDR1 MGHDK, CDR2 SYGVNS. CDR3 length equals 16 residues. CDR3 sequence reads: CASSAIWDSLNSPLHF. In DNA form, the CDR3 reads TGTGCCAGCAGTGCCATCTGGGACAGTCTAAATTCACCCCTCCACTTT.

The chain joins TRBV30 to TRBJ2-1; 8 nucleotides agree with TRBD1. CDR3 length: 17 residues. CDR1 and CDR2 (germline): GTSNPN, SVGIG (reference sequence). V was clipped by 2 bases and J by 5 bases; unmatched bases: 14. As DNA, the CDR3 is TGTGCCTGGAGTCCCTGGGGGAGGCAGGGGGCCGACAATGAGCAGTTCTTC. Translated, it gives CAWSPWGRQGADNEQFF. Drawing the rest from reference TRBV30 and TRBJ2-1, the complete variable domain is SQTIHQWPATLVQPVGSPLSLECTVEGTSNPNLYWYRQAAGRGLQLLFYSVGIGQISSEVPQNLSASRPQDRQFILSSKKLLLSDSGFYLCAWSPWGRQGADNEQFFGPGTRLTVL.

This clone has only a few counts. The chain links TRBV3-1 (or the pseudogene TRBV3-2) to TRBJ2-1; tentative D call: TRBD1 (6 bases). The CDR3 covers 14 residues. The V gene lost 4 bases and the J gene lost 4 bases, with 11 bases spanning the gap. Germline lookup yields CDR1 LGHDT and CDR2 YNNKEL (reference sequence). The CDR3 DNA sequence: TGTGCCAGCAGCCCTGGGGGCGGTTACAATGAGCAGTTCTTC. This gives the protein CASSPGGGYNEQFF.

J is TRBJ2-1 and V is TRBV5-4, with 8 positions matching TRBD2. The CDR3 contains 16 residues. Germline CDR1 and CDR2: SGHNT and YYREEE (reference sequence). After removal of 0 bases from V and 5 bases from J, the junction contained 7 bases not matched to a gene. The CDR3 protein is CASSLAKTSAHNEQFF. The DNA for the CDR3 is TGTGCCAGCAGCTTGGCCAAGACTAGCGCCCACAATGAGCAGTTCTTC.